The 8 T cell receptor beta chains reported below all come from one sample, sequenced in a study of CD8 T cells in ankylosing spondylitis. MiXCR, applied by TCRdb to the 5' RACE reads, yields one record per CDR3 protein. The sample yields hundreds of thousands of distinct CDR3 sequences, roughly a third seen once. Sequencing was done on a sample of blood, either unsorted or a sorted T cell fraction (not recorded which). The origin of the receptors is a male donor with ankylosing spondylitis or in good health (not recorded which).

The table lists this clonotype with a few counts. The chain joins TRBV15 to TRBJ2-3; 10 bases are a match to TRBD1. CDR3 size: 15 residues. V dropped 5 bases and J dropped 3; count of bases not matched to a gene: 5. CDR1 LNHNV and CDR2 YYDKDF come from the germline V gene (reference sequence). The CDR3: CATSGWDRGTDTQYF. DNA of the CDR3: TGTGCCACCAGCGGCTGGGACAGGGGAACAGATACGCAGTATTTT. Complete variable domain (other parts from reference TRBV15 and TRBJ2-3): DAMVIQNPRYQVTQFGKPVTLSCSQTLNHNVMYWYQQKSSQAPKLLFHYYDKDFNNEADTPDNFQSRRPNTSFCFLDIRSPGLGDTAMYLCATSGWDRGTDTQYFGPGTRLTVL.

The chain is built from TRBV5-6 and TRBJ1-6; tentatively, D is TRBD1 (5 bases). The CDR3 is made up of 15 amino acids. CDR1 SGHDT and CDR2 YYEEEE come from the germline V gene. V gave up 3 bases and J gave up 6 bases, with 13 bases separating them. CDR3 nucleotide sequence: TGTGCCAGCAGCTACCTTGGGCAGGGTAATTCACCCCTCCACTTT. Translated: CASSYLGQGNSPLHF.

In this sample, this clonotype turned up a few times. CDR3 loop: CASRSRDSDYEQYF. The CDR3, as DNA: TGTGCCAGCAGGAGCCGGGACAGTGACTACGAGCAGTACTTC. This sequence joins TRBV6-2 or TRBV6-3 and TRBJ2-7, with 7 nucleotides matching TRBD1. Trimming took 6 bases from V and 3 from J; bases not matched to a gene: 8. This CDR3 has 14 residues. Germline V gene data show CDR1 as MNHEY and CDR2 as SVGEGT.

The chain combines TRBV27 with TRBJ2-1; the D call may be TRBD1 or TRBD2 (5 bases each). Germline assignment: CDR1 MNHEY and CDR2 SMNVEV (reference sequence). With 1 base removed from V and 5 bases from J, the gap between germline ends came to 6 bases. The CDR3 extends over 13 amino acids. CDR3 coding DNA: TGTGCCAGCAGTTTATGGGGGAACAATGAGCAGTTCTTC. Translated, it gives CASSLWGNNEQFF.

The chain recombines TRBV4-1 with TRBJ1-5; unclear D gene. The germline V and J ends were trimmed by 0 bases and 3 bases, with 9 bases remaining between them. Germline-derived CDR1 and CDR2 are MGHRA and YSYEKL. The CDR3 totals 15 residues. The CDR3, as DNA: TGCGCCAGCAGCCAAGAGGGAGGGAACAATCAGCCCCAGCATTTT. It specifies CASSQEGGNNQPQHF.

This chain uses TRBV11-2 with TRBJ2-5; possibly TRBD2 for D (7 bases). V lost 3 bases, J lost 4 bases, and 24 bases lay in between. CDR1 and CDR2 from the germline V gene are SGHAT and FQNNGV. There are 18 residues in the CDR3. The CDR3 spells CASSFRAGARLGGETQYF. CDR3 sequence (DNA): TGTGCCAGCAGCTTTCGGGCGGGGGCCCGTCTCGGGGGAGAGACCCAGTACTTC.

This clonotype has just a few counts. The genes are TRBV12-3 or TRBV12-4 and TRBJ1-1; D is perhaps TRBD1 (5 bases). Trimming pared 3 bases from V and 11 bases from J, leaving 13 bases between. The CDR3 runs 12 residues. The CDR3 loop reads CASSLSQGRAFF. Written as DNA, the CDR3 is TGTGCCAGCAGTTTGAGCCAGGGTCGGGCTTTCTTT.

This chain uses TRBV6-1 with TRBJ2-5, with 8 bases fitting TRBD1. The V and J ends lost 6 bases and 5 bases, in that order; junction bases with no gene match: 5. Germline CDR1 and CDR2: MNHNS and SASEGT. This CDR3 has 13 amino acids. CDR3 loop: CASRPGGLETQYF. For the CDR3, the DNA is TGTGCCAGCAGACCAGGGGGCTTGGAGACCCAGTACTTC.